The 15 T cell receptor beta chains reported below all come from one sample, sequenced in a study of T cells in narcolepsy. Data came from immunoSEQ multiplex PCR; TCRdb stores just in-frame clones and leaves some out. The data contain over 30,000 clones, 70% to 90% of them singletons. Sample: CD45RA- memory CD4+ T cells from PBMCs. These TCRs come from a human donor with narcolepsy.

The CDR3 is CASSPYSGSSYNEQFF. DNA for the CDR3: TGTGCCAGCAGCCCATATAGCGGAAGCTCCTACAATGAGCAGTTCTTC. This rearrangement joins TRBV7-2 to TRBJ2-1; a weak D match, TRBD2 (6 bases). The CDR3 consists of 16 residues. Germline lookup yields CDR1 SGHTA and CDR2 FQGNSA. Deletions cut 5 bases from V and 0 bases from J, with 14 bases between.

CDR3 bases: TGTGCCAGCAGCTTCCGTGGAACAGTACGGTTTAATGAGCAGTTCTTC. Protein product: CASSFRGTVRFNEQFF. The rearrangement links TRBV5-6 to TRBJ2-1; D is ambiguous. The CDR3 contains 16 residues. Trimming cost V 2 bases and J 7 bases, with 19 bases left between them. Per the germline V gene, CDR1 is SGHDT and CDR2 is YYEEEE.

The chain employs TRBV20-1 and TRBJ2-5, with unresolved D. This CDR3 has 11 amino acids. V was pared by 2 bases and J by 5 bases, with 6 bases between. Germline V gives CDR1 DFQATT, CDR2 SNEGSKA (reference sequence). This chain's CDR3 is CSARLGETQYF. As DNA, the CDR3 is TGCAGTGCTAGACTGGGGGAGACCCAGTACTTC.

This chain connects TRBV7-9 to TRBJ1-2, with a tentative D call TRBD1 (6 bases). Per the germline V gene, CDR1 is SEHNR and CDR2 is FQNEAQ (reference sequence). The CDR3 spans 14 residues. Trimming stripped 5 bases from V and 6 bases from J, with 16 bases between. CDR3 in amino acids: CASSLRSGGHGYTF. DNA for the CDR3: TGTGCCAGCAGCCTCCGTTCGGGGGGCCATGGCTACACCTTC.

The rearrangement links TRBV6-5 to TRBJ1-1; D may be TRBD1 (6 bases). This CDR3 is built from 14 residues. Trimming took off 4 bases at V and 2 bases at J, with 11 bases between the two ends. The germline V gene encodes CDR1 MNHEY and CDR2 SVGAGI. CDR3 protein: CASSSSGGNTEAFF. CDR3 nucleotide sequence: TGTGCCAGCAGTTCCTCGGGGGGCAACACTGAAGCTTTCTTT.

Remarks on this clone: The junction does not match germline at one end; this may be a read error. This chain uses TRBV7-7 with TRBJ2-7; perhaps TRBD2 as D (5 bases). CDR1 and CDR2 (germline): SSHAT, FNYEAQ (reference sequence). The CDR3 runs to 16 residues. CDR3: CASTPAGDKKLYEQYF. The CDR3 DNA follows: TGTGCTAGCACCCCGGCCGGGGATAAAAAACTCTACGAGCAGTACTTC. Using reference TRBV7-7 and TRBJ2-7 for the parts outside the CDR3, the full variable domain is GAGVSQSPRYKVTKRGQDVTLRCDPISSHATLYWYQQALGQGPEFLTYFNYEAQPDKSGLPSDRFSAERPEGSISTLTIQRTEQRDSAMYRCASTPAGDKKLYEQYFGPGTRLTVT.

The chain couples TRBV30 to TRBJ2-7; no firm D call. The CDR3 spans 12 residues. Trimming removed 2 bases from V and 4 bases from J, with 9 bases in between. Looked up from germline, CDR1 is GTSNPN and CDR2 is SVGIG (reference sequence). CDR3 in amino acids: CAWSPVTYEQYF. The DNA for the CDR3 is TGTGCCTGGAGTCCCGTCACATACGAGCAGTACTTC. Together with reference TRBV30 and TRBJ2-7, the CDR3 gives the full variable domain: SQTIHQWPATLVQPVGSPLSLECTVEGTSNPNLYWYRQAAGRGLQLLFYSVGIGQISSEVPQNLSASRPQDRQFILSSKKLLLSDSGFYLCAWSPVTYEQYFGPGTRLTVT.

This clone was seen a single time. The chain uses TRBV5-4 and TRBJ2-1; 10 bases map to TRBD2. The germline gives CDR1 SGHNT, CDR2 YYREEE (reference sequence). CDR3 length: 15 residues. V lost 2 bases to trimming and J lost 8 bases; unmatched junction nucleotides: 7. In DNA form, the CDR3 reads TGTGCCAGCAGCTTAAGCGGGGGGGCCTTGGATGAGCAGTTCTTC. Its protein product is CASSLSGGALDEQFF.

The chain joins TRBV19 to TRBJ1-2; D call uncertain. This CDR3 is built from 15 residues. Trimming took 6 bases from V and 3 from J, leaving 17 bases between them. The germline V gene encodes CDR1 LNHDA and CDR2 SQIVND (reference sequence). The CDR3 protein is CASSPFPGLDYGYTF. The CDR3 DNA reads TGTGCCAGTAGCCCCTTCCCGGGATTGGACTATGGCTACACCTTC.

V is TRBV5-6 and J is TRBJ1-4; the match to TRBD1 covers 7 bases. CDR1 is SGHDT and CDR2 is YYEEEE in the germline V gene. Unmatched junction bases numbered 13, after V lost 1 base and J lost 7 bases. The CDR3 runs 17 residues. The CDR3 DNA reads TGTGCCAGCAGCTTGAGACAGGGTGTCGGAGGGGGTGAAAAACTGTTTTTT. It is translated as CASSLRQGVGGGEKLFF.

V and J are TRBV7-2 and TRBJ2-7, with D perhaps given as TRBD1 or TRBD2 (5 bases each). From germline, CDR1 is SGHTA and CDR2 FQGNSA. The V end lost 5 bases, the J end lost 8 bases, and 13 bases lay between the germline ends. The CDR3 is 12 residues long. CDR3 DNA: TGTGCCAGCAGCGTCGGGGCCTCACAGCAGTACTTC. Translating it yields CASSVGASQQYF.

The CDR3 nucleotides read TGTGCCTGGAGTGCTGGGACAGTAAATGAAAAACTGTTTTTT. Protein product: CAWSAGTVNEKLFF. The chain has TRBV30 and TRBJ1-4; 7 bases are shared with TRBD1. Germline CDR1 is GTSNPN and CDR2 is SVGIG (reference sequence). The CDR3 totals 14 residues. After removal of 1 base from V and 5 bases from J, the junction contained 4 bases not matched to a gene.

The rearrangement joins TRBV29-1 to TRBJ2-1; 9 bases align to TRBD1. The germline V gene encodes CDR1 SQVTM and CDR2 ANQGSEA. This CDR3 has 12 residues. After removal of 7 bases from V and 5 bases from J, the junction contained 3 bases not matched to a gene. DNA of the CDR3: TGCAGCGCTGGACAGGGGCACAATGAGCAGTTCTTC. It yields the protein CSAGQGHNEQFF.

This clone was seen just once. V is TRBV19 and J is TRBJ1-2; D unclear. V shed 3 bases and J shed 8 bases, with 13 bases lying between them. Germline lookup yields CDR1 LNHDA and CDR2 SQIVND (reference sequence). This CDR3 is 13 amino acids long. The CDR3, as DNA: TGTGCCAGTAGTATCCCCGGGCCCAAGGGCTACACCTTC. It translates to CASSIPGPKGYTF.

The chain employs TRBV7-8 and TRBJ2-7; TRBD2 matches at 7 bases. The CDR3 sequence is 15 residues long. The J segment lost 3 bases and the V segment lost 1 base, leaving 6 bases of the junction unmatched. Germline V gene lookup returns CDR1 SGHVS and CDR2 FQNEAQ. The CDR3 region is CASSLEGGGLYEQYF. The CDR3 bases are TGTGCCAGCAGCTTAGAGGGCGGGGGTCTCTACGAGCAGTACTTC.